This T cell receptor beta chain is from a study of cytomegalovirus exposure and HLA in healthy donors. The ends lost 5 bases at V and 3 bases at J; junction bases unmatched: 6. From germline, CDR1 is PRHDT and CDR2 FYEKMQ (reference sequence). The CDR3 loop spans 14 amino acids. Primers: 60 Vbeta forward and 13 Jbeta reverse. Here immunoSEQ multiplex PCR was the method, and the copy in TCRdb shows in-frame clones only, minus some. The data show 65,000 to 90,000 clones, roughly 80% seen once. Sample: PBMCs. This chain links TRBV13 with TRBJ2-5; 7 nucleotides match TRBD1. This clonotype was sampled from a man aged 40-49 years in good health and CMV-seronegative. DNA for the CDR3: TGTGCCAGCAGCCCTCCAGGGGGAAAAGAGACCCAGTACTTC. Amino acid sequence: CASSPPGGKETQYF.